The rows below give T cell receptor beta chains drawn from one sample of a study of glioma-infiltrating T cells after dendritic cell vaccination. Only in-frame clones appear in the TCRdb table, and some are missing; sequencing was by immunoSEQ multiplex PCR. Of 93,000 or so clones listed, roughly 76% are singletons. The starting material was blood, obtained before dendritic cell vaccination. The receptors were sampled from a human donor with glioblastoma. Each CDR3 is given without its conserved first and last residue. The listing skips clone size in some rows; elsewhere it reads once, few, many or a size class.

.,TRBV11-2,ASSLMSPKNGNTIY
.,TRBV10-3,AISEGGDNQPQH
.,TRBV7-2,ASSLDVGDEQY
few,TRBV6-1,ASRIYYEQY
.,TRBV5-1,ASRVTGDGTEAF
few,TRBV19,ASSIQYAGAESQPQH
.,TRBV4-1,ASSQPGREISGANVLT
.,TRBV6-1,ASSATWYGYT
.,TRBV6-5,ASSYSGTRRDKGQF
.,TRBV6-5,ASSSPQGAMNTEAF
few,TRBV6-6,ASSYITHSNYGYT
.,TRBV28,ASSIGQPKGYT
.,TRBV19,ASSTAGSDNSPLH
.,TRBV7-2,ASSLVGTSHYEQY
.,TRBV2,ASRKQGVWNTEAF
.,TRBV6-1,ASGTGTYEQY
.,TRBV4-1,ASSQDPRTGFNVLT
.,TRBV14,ASSPRQGDTEAF
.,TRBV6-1,ASARLAGGDTQY
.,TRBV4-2,ASSQEWGGATNEKLF
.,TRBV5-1,ASSLTGTSYEQY
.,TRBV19,ASIVSRTGGSAF
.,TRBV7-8,ASSQPRGIDTEAF
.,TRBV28,ASSTPSNEKLF
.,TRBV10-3,AISESRTVADEQY
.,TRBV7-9,ASSPGARGFTEAF
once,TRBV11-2,ASSLAGTGPAKQY
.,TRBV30,AWSRGYGYT
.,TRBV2,ASSELAGRDTQY
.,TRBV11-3,ASSSHGTSQAF
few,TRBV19,ASSIRDFFMNTEAF
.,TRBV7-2,ASSHPGGVGTGELF
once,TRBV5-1,ASSAFGRNTEAF
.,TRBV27,ASSLFNPWTGGEGYT
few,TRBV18,ASSLDRGDGEAF
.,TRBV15,ATSRDLLAGALTDTQY
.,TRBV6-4,ASRGRETQY
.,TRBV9,ASSELVNTEAF
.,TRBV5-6,ASRSGDRPLKQY
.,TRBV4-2,ASSQDLPGTGGVYGYT
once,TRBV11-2,ASSLVPGLRTTEAF
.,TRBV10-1,ASSTRTNTGELF
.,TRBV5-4,ASSLGRGRDYEQY
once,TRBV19,ASSITFPRRDDEQF
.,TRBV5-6,ASSFPGQHYEQY
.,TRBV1,TSSQDGGRGHGAF
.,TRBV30,AWNRGQEQY
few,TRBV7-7,ASSSTDRAASGNTIY
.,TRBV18,ASSLRQGSGYEQY
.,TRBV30,AWSVGDITGNTIY
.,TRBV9,ASSPKRDPYEQY
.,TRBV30,AWTVDLQGNYGYT
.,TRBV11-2,ASREAGGFEETQY
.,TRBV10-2,ASSEGRLGIGELF
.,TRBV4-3,ASSQDRSGNDMNTEAF
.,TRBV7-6,ASSSGIENGELF
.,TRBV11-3,ASSPGAGGSTGELF
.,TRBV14,ASSPMTGGSYEQY
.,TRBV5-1,ASSADRGRNTGELF
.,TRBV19,ASRQGGTEAF